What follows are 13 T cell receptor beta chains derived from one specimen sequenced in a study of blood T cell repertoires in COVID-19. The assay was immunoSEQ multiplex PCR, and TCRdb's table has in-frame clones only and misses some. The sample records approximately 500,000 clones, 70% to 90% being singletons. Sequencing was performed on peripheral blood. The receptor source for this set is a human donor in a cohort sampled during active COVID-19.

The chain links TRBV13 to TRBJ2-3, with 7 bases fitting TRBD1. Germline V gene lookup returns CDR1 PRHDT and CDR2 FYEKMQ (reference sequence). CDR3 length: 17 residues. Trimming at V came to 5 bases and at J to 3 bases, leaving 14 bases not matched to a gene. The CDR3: CASSPVSTGWATDTQYF. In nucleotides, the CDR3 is TGTGCCAGCAGCCCCGTCTCGACAGGGTGGGCGACAGATACGCAGTATTTT. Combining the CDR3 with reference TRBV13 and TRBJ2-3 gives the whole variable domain AAGVIQSPRHLIKEKRETATLKCYPIPRHDTVYWYQQGPGQDPQFLISFYEKMQSDKGSIPDRFSAQQFSDYHSELNMSSLELGDSALYFCASSPVSTGWATDTQYFGPGTRLTVL.

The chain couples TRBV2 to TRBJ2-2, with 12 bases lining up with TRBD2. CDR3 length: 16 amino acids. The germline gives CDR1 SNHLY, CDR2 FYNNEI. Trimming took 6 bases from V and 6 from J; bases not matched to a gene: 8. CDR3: CASSLPSGRASGELFF. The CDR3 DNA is TGTGCCAGCAGCCTTCCTAGCGGGAGGGCTTCCGGGGAGCTGTTTTTT.

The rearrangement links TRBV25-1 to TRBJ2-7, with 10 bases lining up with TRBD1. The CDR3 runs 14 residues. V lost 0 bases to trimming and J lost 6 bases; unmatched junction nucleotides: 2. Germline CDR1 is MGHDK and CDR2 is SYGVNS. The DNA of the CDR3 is TGTGCCAGCAGTGAATATGGGACAGGGGTCGAGCAGTACTTC. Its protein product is CASSEYGTGVEQYF.

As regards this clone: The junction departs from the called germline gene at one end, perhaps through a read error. CDR3 in amino acids: CASSTGGGETQYF. CDR3 nucleotide sequence: TGTGCTAGCAGCACCGGGGGGGGAGAGACCCAGTACTTC. The J gene is TRBJ2-5, the V gene TRBV7-7; the match to TRBD2 covers 8 bases. CDR3 length: 13 amino acids. In germline, CDR1 is SSHAT, CDR2 FNYEAQ (reference sequence).

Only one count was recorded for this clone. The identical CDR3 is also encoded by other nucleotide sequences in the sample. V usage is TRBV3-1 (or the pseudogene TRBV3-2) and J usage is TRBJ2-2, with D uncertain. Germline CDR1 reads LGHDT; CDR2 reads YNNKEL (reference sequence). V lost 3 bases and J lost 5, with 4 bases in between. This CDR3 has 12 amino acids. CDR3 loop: CASSHVTGELFF. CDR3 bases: TGTGCCAGCAGCCACGTTACCGGGGAGCTGTTTTTT.

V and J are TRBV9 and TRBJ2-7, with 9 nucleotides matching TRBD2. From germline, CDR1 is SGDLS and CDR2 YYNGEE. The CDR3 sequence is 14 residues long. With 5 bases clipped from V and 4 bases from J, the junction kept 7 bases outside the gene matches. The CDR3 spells CASSLAGKAYEQYF. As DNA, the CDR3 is TGTGCCAGCAGTCTAGCGGGAAAGGCTTACGAGCAGTACTTC.

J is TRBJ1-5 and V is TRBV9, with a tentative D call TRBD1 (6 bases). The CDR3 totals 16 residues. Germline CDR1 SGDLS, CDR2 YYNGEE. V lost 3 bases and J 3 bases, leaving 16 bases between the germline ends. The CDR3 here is CASSAGGQGINQPQHF. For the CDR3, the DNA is TGTGCCAGCAGCGCGGGGGGGCAGGGAATCAATCAGCCCCAGCATTTT.

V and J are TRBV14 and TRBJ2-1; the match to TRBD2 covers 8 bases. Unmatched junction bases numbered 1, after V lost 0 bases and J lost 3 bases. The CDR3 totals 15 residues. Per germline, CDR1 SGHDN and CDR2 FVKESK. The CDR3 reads CASSQEREVYNEQFF. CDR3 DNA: TGTGCCAGCAGCCAAGAGCGGGAGGTCTACAATGAGCAGTTCTTC.

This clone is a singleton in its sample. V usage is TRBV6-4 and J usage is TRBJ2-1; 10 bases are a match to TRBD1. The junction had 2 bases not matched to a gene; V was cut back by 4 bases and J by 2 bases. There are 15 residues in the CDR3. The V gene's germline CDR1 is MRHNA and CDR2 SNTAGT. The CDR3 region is CASSVDRGAYNEQFF. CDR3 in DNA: TGTGCCAGCAGTGTGGACAGGGGGGCCTACAATGAGCAGTTCTTC.

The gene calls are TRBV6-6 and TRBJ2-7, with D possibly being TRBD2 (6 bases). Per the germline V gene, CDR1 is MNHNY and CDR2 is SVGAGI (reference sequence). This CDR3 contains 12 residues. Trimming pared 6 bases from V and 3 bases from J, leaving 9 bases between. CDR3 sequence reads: CASSQDYYEQYF. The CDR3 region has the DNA TGTGCCAGCAGCCAGGACTACTACGAGCAGTACTTC.

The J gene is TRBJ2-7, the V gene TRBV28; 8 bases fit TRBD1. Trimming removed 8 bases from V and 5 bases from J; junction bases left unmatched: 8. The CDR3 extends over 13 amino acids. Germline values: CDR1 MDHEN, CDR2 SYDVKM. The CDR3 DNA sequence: TGTGCCAGCTCCGGACAGGGCTTTCACGAGCAGTACTTC. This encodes CASSGQGFHEQYF.

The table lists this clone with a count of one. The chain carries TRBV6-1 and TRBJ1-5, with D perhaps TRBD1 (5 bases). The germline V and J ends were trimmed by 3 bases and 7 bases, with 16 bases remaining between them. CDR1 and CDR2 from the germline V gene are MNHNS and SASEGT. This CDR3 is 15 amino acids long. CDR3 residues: CASSERKGTSQPQHF. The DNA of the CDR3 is TGTGCCAGCAGTGAGAGAAAAGGGACTTCACAGCCCCAGCATTTT.

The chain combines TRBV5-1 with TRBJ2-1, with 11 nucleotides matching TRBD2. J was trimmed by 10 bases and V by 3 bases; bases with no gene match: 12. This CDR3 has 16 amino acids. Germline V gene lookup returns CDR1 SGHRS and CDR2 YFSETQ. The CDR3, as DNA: TGCGCCAGCAGCTACCTGGCGCTAGCGGGAGGAGGCGAGCAGTTCTTC. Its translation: CASSYLALAGGGEQFF.